The 27 T cell receptor beta chains below were found in one sample sequenced in a study of blood T cell repertoires in COVID-19 (dated by TCRdb to 2018 to 2021). The receptor library was made with the immunoSEQ multiplex PCR assay. The source is immuneACCESS, and TCRdb retained only in-frame sequences with V and J called. Part of the clones is not carried over; for the studies checked, unresolved V genes explain less than half of this, and the remainder is unexplained. This sample gives approximately 300,000 clones in total; approximately 87% of them show up just once. The top ten clones comprise roughly 5% of the sample. Sequencing was carried out using PBMCs or T cells enriched from blood (not recorded which). The source of these receptors is a woman in her thirties who had recovered from COVID-19.

The chain joins TRBV12-3 or TRBV12-4 to TRBJ2-1, with D possibly TRBD2 on 5 matching bases. V was clipped by 1 base and J by 9 bases, with 10 bases between them. The CDR3 consists of 13 residues. This chain's CDR3 is CASSLGGPSEQFF. The DNA for the CDR3 is TGTGCCAGCAGTTTAGGAGGGCCAAGTGAGCAGTTCTTC.

The J gene is TRBJ1-1, the V gene TRBV25-1, with TRBD1 matching 8 bases. CDR3 length: 14 amino acids. The V gene's germline CDR1 is MGHDK and CDR2 SYGVNS. V dropped 4 bases and J dropped 4; count of bases not matched to a gene: 5. CDR3 amino acids: CASSVTGGTTEAFF. The DNA for the CDR3 is TGTGCCAGCAGTGTAACAGGGGGGACCACTGAAGCTTTCTTT.

The chain uses TRBV5-4 and TRBJ2-5; 8 nucleotides agree with TRBD2. Germline-derived CDR1 and CDR2 are SGHNT and YYREEE (reference sequence). This CDR3 region has 15 residues. V lost 2 bases and J lost 5; bases outside the gene matches: 8. The CDR3 nucleotides read TGTGCCAGCAGCTTTCCGGGGGGGCAGGGGGAGACCCAGTACTTC. Its translation is CASSFPGGQGETQYF.

This clone appeared once. The chain has TRBV11-3 and TRBJ1-2; 8 nucleotides line up with TRBD1. Looked up from germline, CDR1 is SGHNT and CDR2 is YENEEA. CDR3 size: 13 residues. V dropped 4 bases and J dropped 4; count of bases not matched to a gene: 2. CDR3 loop: CASSSDRGYGYTF. CDR3 sequence (DNA): TGTGCCAGCAGCTCCGACAGGGGCTATGGCTACACCTTC. The variable domain in full, completed from reference TRBV11-3 and TRBJ1-2, reads EAGVVQSPRYKIIEKKQPVAFWCNPISGHNTLYWYLQNLGQGPELLIRYENEEAVDDSQLPKDRFSAERLKGVDSTLKIQPAELGDSAVYLCASSSDRGYGYTFGSGTRLTVV.

The V and J genes are TRBV19 and TRBJ2-7; TRBD2 matches at 7 bases. Germline V gives CDR1 LNHDA, CDR2 SQIVND (reference sequence). J lost 3 bases, V lost 3 bases, and 2 bases had no gene match. The CDR3 covers 13 residues. CDR3 loop: CASSIGGGYEQYF. CDR3 sequence (DNA): TGTGCCAGTAGTATTGGGGGGGGCTACGAGCAGTACTTC.

Regarding this clone: At one boundary the junction diverges from the germline segment, which might be a read error. The CDR3 region has the DNA TGTGCCAGCAGCGACAGTGATCCCATGTTTACTGGAAACTCCATATATTTT. It is translated as CASSDSDPMFTGNSIYF. This sequence joins TRBV9 and TRBJ1-3; D is ambiguous. CDR1 SGDLS and CDR2 YYNGEE come from the germline V gene. The CDR3 covers 17 residues.

The V call is TRBV5-5, the J call TRBJ2-7; 7 bases align to TRBD1. The germline CDR1 and CDR2 sequences are SGHKS and YYEKEE (reference sequence). The CDR3 runs 17 residues. V lost 4 bases to trimming and J lost 3 bases; unmatched junction nucleotides: 16. CDR3 DNA sequence: TGTGCCAGCAGCGTGGGACAGACGCGTACTTATCTCTACGAGCAGTACTTC. Its protein product is CASSVGQTRTYLYEQYF. Drawing the rest from reference TRBV5-5 and TRBJ2-7, the complete variable domain is DAGVTQSPTHLIKTRGQQVTLRCSPISGHKSVSWYQQVLGQGPQFIFQYYEKEERGRGNFPDRFSARQFPNYSSELNVNALLLGDSALYLCASSVGQTRTYLYEQYFGPGTRLTVT.

This clone appeared many times. The gene calls are TRBV7-2 and TRBJ1-2; D unresolved. V was cut by 1 base and J by 4 bases, with 13 bases left in between. This CDR3 is built from 15 residues. CDR1 is SGHTA and CDR2 is FQGNSA in the germline V gene. The DNA of the CDR3 is TGTGCCAGCAGCTTAGGTCCACGTAGCGGCTATGGCTACACCTTC. Amino acids: CASSLGPRSGYGYTF.

The rearrangement uses TRBV15 and TRBJ1-6; D might be TRBD1 (5 bases). Germline V gives CDR1 LNHNV, CDR2 YYDKDF (reference sequence). The V end was cut by 5 bases, the J end by 11 bases, with 13 bases between. The CDR3 has 13 residues. Here the CDR3 reads CATSESGNPPLHF. The CDR3 DNA reads as TGTGCCACCAGCGAATCAGGGAATCCACCCCTCCACTTT.

This sequence joins TRBV19 and TRBJ2-7, with 8 bases lining up with TRBD1. V shed 6 bases, J shed 2 bases, and the junction held 9 bases outside the gene matches. This CDR3 is 15 amino acids long. Germline assignment: CDR1 LNHDA and CDR2 SQIVND (reference sequence). The CDR3 reads CASSSVGTGAYEQYF. In DNA, the CDR3 is TGTGCCAGTAGCTCCGTAGGGACAGGAGCCTACGAGCAGTACTTC.

This chain joins TRBV6-5 and TRBJ2-1; 7 nucleotides align to TRBD2. The CDR3 is 12 amino acids. V lost 7 bases to trimming and J lost 10 bases; unmatched junction nucleotides: 7. Germline CDR1 reads MNHEY; CDR2 reads SVGAGI. The CDR3 bases are TGTGCCAGCATGGGAGGGGTTGGGGAGCAGTTCTTC. It codes for CASMGGVGEQFF.

The rearrangement links TRBV7-9 to TRBJ1-2; TRBD1 matches 9 bases. This CDR3 contains 14 residues. With 0 bases clipped from V and 8 bases from J, the junction kept 4 bases outside the gene matches. Germline loops: CDR1 SEHNR, CDR2 FQNEAQ (reference sequence). CDR3 sequence reads: CASSLADRGGGYTF. CDR3 sequence (DNA): TGTGCCAGCAGCTTAGCGGACAGGGGAGGAGGCTACACCTTC.

With regard to this clone: At one of its ends the junction is not consistent with the germline gene, which may arise from a read error. This rearrangement joins TRBV7-7 to TRBJ1-3, with a possible D match to TRBD1 (5 bases). Germline loops: CDR1 SSHAT, CDR2 FNYEAQ (reference sequence). The CDR3 spans 15 residues. The CDR3 loop reads CASSSGRASGNTIYF. DNA of the CDR3: TGTGCTAGCAGCTCAGGGCGAGCCTCTGGAAACACCATATATTTT. Based on the CDR3 plus reference TRBV7-7 and TRBJ1-3, the full variable domain is GAGVSQSPRYKVTKRGQDVTLRCDPISSHATLYWYQQALGQGPEFLTYFNYEAQPDKSGLPSDRFSAERPEGSISTLTIQRTEQRDSAMYRCASSSGRASGNTIYFGEGSWLTVV.

This clone came up once. Other nucleotide sequences from this sample produce the same CDR3. V usage is TRBV19 and J usage is TRBJ1-5; D gene uncertain. Trimming took off 2 bases at V and 3 bases at J, with 8 bases between the two ends. Germline assignment: CDR1 LNHDA and CDR2 SQIVND (reference sequence). This CDR3 spans 14 amino acids. The CDR3 reads CASSIRGVNQPQHF. The CDR3 nucleotides read TGTGCCAGTAGTATAAGAGGTGTCAATCAGCCCCAGCATTTT.

In its sample, this clone was seen a few times. This chain links TRBV18 with TRBJ1-2; maybe TRBD1 (6 bases). Germline CDR1 and CDR2: KGHSH and LQKENI. The CDR3 sequence is 15 residues long. Trimming took off 3 bases at V and 3 bases at J, with 14 bases between the two ends. CDR3 region: CASSPQGRGDYGYTF. CDR3 sequence (DNA): TGTGCCAGCTCACCTCAGGGCAGGGGTGACTATGGCTACACCTTC.

The rearrangement joins TRBV28 to TRBJ1-2, with unresolved D. Deletions cut 3 bases from V and 1 base from J, with 3 bases between. The CDR3 runs 12 residues. CDR1 is MDHEN and CDR2 is SYDVKM in the germline V gene. The CDR3 region has the DNA TGTGCCAGCAGTTTGTATAACTATGGCTACACCTTC. It specifies CASSLYNYGYTF.

Only a few counts were recorded for this clone. The gene calls are TRBV28 and TRBJ1-1, with TRBD1 as a possible D gene (5 bases). The germline V gene encodes CDR1 MDHEN and CDR2 SYDVKM. This CDR3 has 15 residues. Trimming took off 6 bases at V and 4 bases at J, with 18 bases between the two ends. Here the CDR3 reads CASSLLGGLGTEAFF. CDR3 DNA: TGTGCCAGCAGCCTCCTGGGGGGGTTGGGCACTGAAGCTTTCTTT.

This chain links TRBV9 with TRBJ2-1; D is possibly TRBD2 (7 bases). From germline, CDR1 is SGDLS and CDR2 YYNGEE. V lost 4 bases, J lost 2 bases, and 16 bases lay in between. This CDR3 comprises 16 residues. CDR3 loop: CASSHLGAGAYNEQFF. CDR3 bases: TGTGCCAGCAGCCACCTGGGGGCGGGAGCCTACAATGAGCAGTTCTTC.

This clone was observed a handful of times. The genes are TRBV28 and TRBJ1-4, with a possible D match to TRBD1 (5 bases). Germline V gives CDR1 MDHEN, CDR2 SYDVKM. Trimming removed 4 bases from V and 1 base from J, with 13 bases in between. The CDR3 sequence is 16 residues long. CDR3 loop: CASSSVGGITNEKLFF. The CDR3 DNA is TGTGCCAGCAGTTCGGTTGGGGGGATAACTAATGAAAAACTGTTTTTT.

The V call is TRBV5-1, the J call TRBJ1-1; TRBD1 aligns across 9 bases. V was clipped by 4 bases and J by 1 base; unmatched bases: 8. This CDR3 is built from 16 residues. CDR1 and CDR2 (germline): SGHRS, YFSETQ. This CDR3 reads CASSRDRVTGNTEAFF. The CDR3 coding sequence is TGCGCCAGCAGCCGGGACAGGGTCACGGGGAACACTGAAGCTTTCTTT.

Ten or more counts support this clone. The V gene is TRBV6-5, the J gene TRBJ2-1, with no clear D. From germline, CDR1 is MNHEY and CDR2 SVGAGI. V gave up 0 bases and J gave up 7 bases, with 16 bases separating them. The CDR3 totals 16 residues. CDR3 DNA sequence: TGTGCCAGCAGTTACTCCCCACCCTCGAGGTATAATGAGCAGTTCTTC. Residues: CASSYSPPSRYNEQFF.

The genes are TRBV6-5 and TRBJ1-6; D remains unclear. The CDR3 loop spans 12 amino acids. V was cut by 10 bases and J by 6 bases, with 10 bases left in between. CDR1 MNHEY and CDR2 SVGAGI come from the germline V gene. CDR3 nucleotide sequence: TGTGCCACCGCACGGGGTAATTCACCCCTCCACTTT. It specifies CATARGNSPLHF.

V is TRBV5-4 and J is TRBJ1-2; D not certain. CDR1 and CDR2 from the germline V gene are SGHNT and YYREEE (reference sequence). V dropped 2 bases and J dropped 4 bases, with 9 bases sitting between them. There are 13 residues in the CDR3. The CDR3 DNA reads TGTGCCAGCAGCTTTTCTGGCAGCTATGGCTACACCTTC. Its translation is CASSFSGSYGYTF.

V is TRBV27 and J is TRBJ2-3; D might be TRBD2 (6 bases). Trimming removed 2 bases from V and 10 bases from J, with 10 bases in between. CDR1 and CDR2 (germline): MNHEY, SMNVEV (reference sequence). CDR3 length: 12 amino acids. The CDR3 bases are TGTGCCAGCAGTTTAAGCAGGGAGGCGCAGTATTTT. Translated: CASSLSREAQYF.

This sequence joins TRBV18 and TRBJ1-5, with 7 bases aligning to TRBD1. Germline CDR1 and CDR2: KGHSH and LQKENI. The CDR3 spans 16 residues. Losses at the gene ends were 1 base for V and 6 bases for J; bases not matched to a gene: 9. CDR3 in amino acids: CASSPQQGNAVQPQHF. In DNA, the CDR3 is TGTGCCAGCTCACCACAACAGGGGAATGCGGTTCAGCCCCAGCATTTT.

The chain couples TRBV25-1 to TRBJ1-1; 10 positions agree with TRBD1. This CDR3 has 17 amino acids. Trimming at V came to 5 bases and at J to 5 bases, leaving 14 bases not matched to a gene. From germline, CDR1 is MGHDK and CDR2 SYGVNS. CDR3 coding DNA: TGTGCCAGCAGTTCACCTATGGGACAGGGGAAGGGGACTGAAGCTTTCTTT. Amino acids: CASSSPMGQGKGTEAFF.

This rearrangement joins TRBV5-1 to TRBJ1-2; 7 nucleotides agree with TRBD1. Germline values: CDR1 SGHRS, CDR2 YFSETQ. Trimming took 4 bases from V and 8 from J; bases not matched to a gene: 11. The CDR3 is 14 amino acids. CDR3 sequence (DNA): TGCGCCAGCAGCCCTCGAGAGGGGGCGACCGGCTACACCTTC. Amino acids: CASSPREGATGYTF.